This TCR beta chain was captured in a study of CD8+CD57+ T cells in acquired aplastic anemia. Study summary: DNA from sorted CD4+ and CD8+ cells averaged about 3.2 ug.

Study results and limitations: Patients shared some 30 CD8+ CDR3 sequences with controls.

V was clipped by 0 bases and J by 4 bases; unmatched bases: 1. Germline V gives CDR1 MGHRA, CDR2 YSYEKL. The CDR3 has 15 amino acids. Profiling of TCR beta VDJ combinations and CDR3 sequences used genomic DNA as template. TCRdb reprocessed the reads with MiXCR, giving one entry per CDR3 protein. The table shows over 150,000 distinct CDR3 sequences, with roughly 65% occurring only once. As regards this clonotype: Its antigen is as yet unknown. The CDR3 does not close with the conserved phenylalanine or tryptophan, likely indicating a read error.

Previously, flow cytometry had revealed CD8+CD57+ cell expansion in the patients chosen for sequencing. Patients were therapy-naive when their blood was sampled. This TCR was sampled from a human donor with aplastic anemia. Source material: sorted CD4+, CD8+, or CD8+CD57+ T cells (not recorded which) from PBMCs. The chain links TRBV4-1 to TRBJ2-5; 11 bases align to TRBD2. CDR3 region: CASSQDSGGAETQYL. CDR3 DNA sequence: TGCGCCAGCAGCCAAGATAGCGGGGGGGCAGAGACCCAGTACCTC.